The clone carrying this T cell receptor beta chain has just a few counts. Its antigen is not known. The data originate from a study of T cell repertoires in cytomegalovirus infection. Turning to the study itself: Shared public TCR beta signatures pointed to both CMV infection and a matching HLA type.

MiXCR, run by TCRdb on the reads, gives a single entry per CDR3 protein. This sample has a few hundred thousand distinct CDR3 sequences, with under 55% found just once. Findings and caveats of the study: Within the response measured ex vivo, HLA-C-restricted CMV-specific TCR beta clonotypes were dominant.

The CDR3 has 16 amino acids. With 9 bases removed from V and 0 bases from J, the gap between germline ends came to 18 bases. The material was cultured PBMCs, obtained from culture after CMV antigen stimulation. The sequence derives from a human donor in good health (CMV status not recorded). Some clones in this sample may be carry-over from other donors' samples. This rearrangement joins TRBV12-3 or TRBV12-4 to TRBJ1-3, with unresolved D. In DNA form, the CDR3 reads TGTGCCAGTTTAGGGCCCGGAAGCACCTCTGGAAACACCATATATTTT. Protein product: CASLGPGSTSGNTIYF.